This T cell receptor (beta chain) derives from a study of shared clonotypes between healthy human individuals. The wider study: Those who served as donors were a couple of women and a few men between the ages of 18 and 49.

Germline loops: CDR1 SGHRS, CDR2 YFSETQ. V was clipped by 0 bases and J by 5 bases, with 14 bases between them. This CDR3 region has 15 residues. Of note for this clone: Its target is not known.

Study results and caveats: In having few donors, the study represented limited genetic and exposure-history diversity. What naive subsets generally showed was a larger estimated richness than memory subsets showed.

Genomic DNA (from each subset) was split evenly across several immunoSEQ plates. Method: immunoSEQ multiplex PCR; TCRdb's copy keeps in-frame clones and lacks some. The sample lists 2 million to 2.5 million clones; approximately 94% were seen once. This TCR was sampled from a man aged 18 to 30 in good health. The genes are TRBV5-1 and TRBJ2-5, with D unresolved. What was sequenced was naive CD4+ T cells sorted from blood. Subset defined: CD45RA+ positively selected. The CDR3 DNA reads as TGCGCCAGCAGCTTGGGAAGCACGGGTTCGGAGACCCAGTACTTC. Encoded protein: CASSLGSTGSETQYF.